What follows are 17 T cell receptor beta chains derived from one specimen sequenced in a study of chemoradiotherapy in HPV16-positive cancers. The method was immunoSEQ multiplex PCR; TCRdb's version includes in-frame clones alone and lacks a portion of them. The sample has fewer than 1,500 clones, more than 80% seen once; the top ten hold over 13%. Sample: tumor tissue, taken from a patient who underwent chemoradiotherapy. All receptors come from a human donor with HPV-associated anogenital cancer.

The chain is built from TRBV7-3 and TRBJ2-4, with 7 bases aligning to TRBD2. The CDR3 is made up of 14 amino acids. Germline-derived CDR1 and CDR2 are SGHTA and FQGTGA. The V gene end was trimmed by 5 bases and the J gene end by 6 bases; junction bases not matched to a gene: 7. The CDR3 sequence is CASSSGTGGNIQYF. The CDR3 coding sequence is TGTGCCAGCAGCAGCGGGACGGGGGGAAACATTCAGTACTTC. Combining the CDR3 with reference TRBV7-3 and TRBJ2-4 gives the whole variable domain GAGVSQTPSNKVTEKGKYVELRCDPISGHTALYWYRQSLGQGPEFLIYFQGTGAADDSGLPNDRFFAVRPEGSVSTLKIQRTERGDSAVYLCASSSGTGGNIQYFGAGTRLSVL.

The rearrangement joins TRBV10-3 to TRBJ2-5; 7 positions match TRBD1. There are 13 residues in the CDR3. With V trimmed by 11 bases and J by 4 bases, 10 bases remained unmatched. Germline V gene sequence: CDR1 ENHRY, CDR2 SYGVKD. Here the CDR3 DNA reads TGTGCCTCAGAGACAGGGATGGGAGAGACCCAGTACTTC. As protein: CASETGMGETQYF.

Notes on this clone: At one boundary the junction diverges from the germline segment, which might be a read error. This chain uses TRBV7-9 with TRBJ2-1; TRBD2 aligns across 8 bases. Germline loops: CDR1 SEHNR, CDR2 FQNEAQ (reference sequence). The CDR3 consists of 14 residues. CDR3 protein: CASSLAGTYNEQFF. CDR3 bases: TGTGCCAGCAGCCTAGCGGGCACCTACAATGAGCAGTTCTTC.

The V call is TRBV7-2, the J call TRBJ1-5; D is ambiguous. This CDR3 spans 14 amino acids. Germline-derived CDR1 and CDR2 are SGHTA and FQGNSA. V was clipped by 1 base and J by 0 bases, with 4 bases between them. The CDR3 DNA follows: TGTGCCAGCAGCTTAGGTTATAGCAATCAGCCCCAGCATTTT. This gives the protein CASSLGYSNQPQHF.

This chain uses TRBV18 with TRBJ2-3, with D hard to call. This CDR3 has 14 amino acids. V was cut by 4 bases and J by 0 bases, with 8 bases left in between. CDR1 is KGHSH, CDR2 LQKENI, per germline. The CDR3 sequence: CASSRTSSTDTQYF. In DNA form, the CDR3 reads TGTGCCAGCTCACGGACCTCTAGCACAGATACGCAGTATTTT.

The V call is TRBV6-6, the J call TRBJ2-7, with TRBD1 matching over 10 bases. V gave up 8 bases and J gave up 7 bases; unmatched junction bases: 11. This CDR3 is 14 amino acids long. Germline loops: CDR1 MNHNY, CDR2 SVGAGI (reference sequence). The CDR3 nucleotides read TGTGCCAGCCGCCCGGGACAGGGGTTGAAAGAGCAGTACTTC. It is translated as CASRPGQGLKEQYF.

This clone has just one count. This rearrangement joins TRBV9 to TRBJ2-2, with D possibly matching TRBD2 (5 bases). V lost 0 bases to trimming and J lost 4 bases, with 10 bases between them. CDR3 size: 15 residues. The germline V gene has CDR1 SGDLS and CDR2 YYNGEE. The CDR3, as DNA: TGTGCCAGCAGCGTAGAATGGGGAGCCACCGGGGAGCTGTTTTTT. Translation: CASSVEWGATGELFF.

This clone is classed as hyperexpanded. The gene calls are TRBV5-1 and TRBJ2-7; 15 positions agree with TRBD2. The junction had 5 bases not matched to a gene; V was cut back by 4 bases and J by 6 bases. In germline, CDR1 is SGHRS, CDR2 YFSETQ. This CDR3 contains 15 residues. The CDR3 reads CASSRTSGGGSEQYF. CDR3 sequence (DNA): TGCGCCAGCAGCAGGACTAGCGGGGGGGGGAGCGAGCAGTACTTC.

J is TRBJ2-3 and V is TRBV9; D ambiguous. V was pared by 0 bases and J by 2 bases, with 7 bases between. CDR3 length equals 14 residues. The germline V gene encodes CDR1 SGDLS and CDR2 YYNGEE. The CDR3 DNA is TGTGCCAGCAGCGTAGGCGGCATCACAGATACGCAGTATTTT. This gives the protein CASSVGGITDTQYF.

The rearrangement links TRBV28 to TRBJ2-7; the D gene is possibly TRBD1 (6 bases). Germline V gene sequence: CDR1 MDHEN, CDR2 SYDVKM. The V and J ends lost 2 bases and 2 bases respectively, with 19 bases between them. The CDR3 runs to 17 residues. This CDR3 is CASSLRPSGVRTYEQYF. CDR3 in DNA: TGTGCCAGCAGTTTACGCCCCTCAGGGGTCCGCACCTACGAGCAGTACTTC.

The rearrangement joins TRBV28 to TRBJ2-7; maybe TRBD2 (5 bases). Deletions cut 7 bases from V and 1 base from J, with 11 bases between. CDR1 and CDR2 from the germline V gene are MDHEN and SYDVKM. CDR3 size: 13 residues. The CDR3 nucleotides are TGTGCCAGCACCGAGGGCAAGTCCTACGAGCAGTACTTC. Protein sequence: CASTEGKSYEQYF.

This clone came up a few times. The CDR3: CASQSSYEQYF. The CDR3 nucleotides are TGTGCCAGCCAGAGCTCCTACGAGCAGTACTTC. The chain links TRBV5-4 to TRBJ2-7, with D hard to call. The CDR3 covers 11 residues. The V gene's germline CDR1 is SGHNT and CDR2 YYREEE (reference sequence). Trimming took 7 bases from V and 0 from J, leaving 5 bases between them.

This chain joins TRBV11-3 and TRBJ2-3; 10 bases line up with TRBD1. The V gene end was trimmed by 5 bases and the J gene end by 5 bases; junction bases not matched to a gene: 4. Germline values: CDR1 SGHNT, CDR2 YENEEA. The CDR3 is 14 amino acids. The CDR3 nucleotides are TGTGCCAGCAGCACCCGGACAGGGGGAGATACGCAGTATTTT. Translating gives CASSTRTGGDTQYF.

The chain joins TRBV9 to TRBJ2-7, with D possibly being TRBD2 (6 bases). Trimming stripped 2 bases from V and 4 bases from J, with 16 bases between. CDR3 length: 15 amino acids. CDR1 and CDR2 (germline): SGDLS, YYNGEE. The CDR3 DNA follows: TGTGCCAGCAGCGTGACCGGGACTGCGGCATACGAGCAGTACTTC. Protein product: CASSVTGTAAYEQYF.

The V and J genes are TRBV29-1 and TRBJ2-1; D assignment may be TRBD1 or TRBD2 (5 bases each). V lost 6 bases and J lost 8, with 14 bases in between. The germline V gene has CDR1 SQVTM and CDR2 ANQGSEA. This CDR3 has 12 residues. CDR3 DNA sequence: TGCAGCGTGGGGCCGGGGTTATATGAGCAGTTCTTC. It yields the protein CSVGPGLYEQFF.

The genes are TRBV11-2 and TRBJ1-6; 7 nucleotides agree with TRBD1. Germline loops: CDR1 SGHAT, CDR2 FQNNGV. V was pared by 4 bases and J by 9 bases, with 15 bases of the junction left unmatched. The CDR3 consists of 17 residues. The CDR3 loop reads CASSSMGLGTVTSPLHF. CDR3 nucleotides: TGTGCCAGCAGCTCCATGGGGTTGGGGACAGTGACTTCACCCCTCCACTTT.

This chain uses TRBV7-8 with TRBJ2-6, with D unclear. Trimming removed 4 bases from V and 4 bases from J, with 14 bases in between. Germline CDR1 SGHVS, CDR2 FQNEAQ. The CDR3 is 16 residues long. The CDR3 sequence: CASSYPTAPGANVLTF. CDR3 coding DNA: TGTGCCAGCAGCTACCCGACGGCCCCCGGGGCCAACGTCCTGACTTTC.